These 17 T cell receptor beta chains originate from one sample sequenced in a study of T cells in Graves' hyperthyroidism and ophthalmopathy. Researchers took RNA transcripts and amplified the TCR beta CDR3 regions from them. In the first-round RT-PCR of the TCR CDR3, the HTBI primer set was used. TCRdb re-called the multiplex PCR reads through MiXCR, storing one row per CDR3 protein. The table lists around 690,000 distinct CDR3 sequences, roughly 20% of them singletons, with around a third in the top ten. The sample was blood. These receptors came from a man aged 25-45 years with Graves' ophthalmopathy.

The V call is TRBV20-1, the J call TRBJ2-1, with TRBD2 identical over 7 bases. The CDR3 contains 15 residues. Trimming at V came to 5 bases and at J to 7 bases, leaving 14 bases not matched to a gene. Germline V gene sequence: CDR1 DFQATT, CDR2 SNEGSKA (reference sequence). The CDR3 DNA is TGCAGTGCTTGGGTTTGGGCGGGAGTGGGTAATGAGCAGTTCTTC. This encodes CSAWVWAGVGNEQFF.

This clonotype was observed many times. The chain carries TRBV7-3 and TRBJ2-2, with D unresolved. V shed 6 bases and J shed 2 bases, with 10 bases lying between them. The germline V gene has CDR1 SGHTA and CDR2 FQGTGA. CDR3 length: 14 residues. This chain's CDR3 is CASSFGLNTGELFF. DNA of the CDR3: TGTGCCAGCAGTTTCGGCCTCAACACCGGGGAGCTGTTTTTT.

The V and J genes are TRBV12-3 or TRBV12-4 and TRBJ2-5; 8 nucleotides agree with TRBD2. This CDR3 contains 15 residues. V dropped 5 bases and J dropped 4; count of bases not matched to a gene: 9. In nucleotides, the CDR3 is TGTGCCAGCAGTCCCCCCCGGGGGGGCTCAGAGACCCAGTACTTC. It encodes CASSPPRGGSETQYF.

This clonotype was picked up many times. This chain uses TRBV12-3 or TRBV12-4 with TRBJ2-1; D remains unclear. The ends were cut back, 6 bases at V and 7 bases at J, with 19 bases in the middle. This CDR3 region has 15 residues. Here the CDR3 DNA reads TGTGCCAGCAGGGTATCTGCGCAGAAAACGAATGAGCAGTTCTTC. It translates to CASRVSAQKTNEQFF.

The CDR3 loop reads CSVEAEFTYEQYF. In DNA, the CDR3 is TGCAGCGTTGAAGCCGAGTTTACCTACGAGCAGTACTTC. The chain combines TRBV29-1 with TRBJ2-7; D is unclear. The CDR3 consists of 13 residues. CDR1 and CDR2 from the germline V gene are SQVTM and ANQGSEA. V gave up 1 base and J gave up 2 bases, with 9 bases separating them.

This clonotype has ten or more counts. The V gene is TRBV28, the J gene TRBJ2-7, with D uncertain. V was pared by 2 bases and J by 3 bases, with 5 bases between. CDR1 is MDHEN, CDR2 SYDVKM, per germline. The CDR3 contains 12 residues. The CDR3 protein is CASSLIFYEQYF. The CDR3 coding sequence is TGTGCCAGCAGTTTAATTTTCTACGAGCAGTACTTC.

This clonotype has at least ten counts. In DNA form, the CDR3 reads TGTGCCAGCAGGGGACTAGCGGGTTCCTACGAGCAGTACTTC. It translates to CASRGLAGSYEQYF. The chain couples TRBV28 to TRBJ2-7; TRBD2 matches at 12 bases. Unmatched junction bases numbered 1, after V lost 6 bases and J lost 1 base. This CDR3 spans 14 amino acids. Germline assignment: CDR1 MDHEN and CDR2 SYDVKM. The variable domain in full, completed from reference TRBV28 and TRBJ2-7, reads DVKVTQSSRYLVKRTGEKVFLECVQDMDHENMFWYRQDPGLGLRLIYFSYDVKMKEKGDIPEGYSVSREKKERFSLILESASTNQTSMYLCASRGLAGSYEQYFGPGTRLTVT.

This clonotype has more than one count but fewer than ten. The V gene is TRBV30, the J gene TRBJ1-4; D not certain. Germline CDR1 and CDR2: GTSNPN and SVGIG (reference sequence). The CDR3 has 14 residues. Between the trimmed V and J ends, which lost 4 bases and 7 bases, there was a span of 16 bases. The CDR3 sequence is CAWTQGFFGEKLFF. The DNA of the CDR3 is TGTGCCTGGACCCAAGGATTCTTCGGTGAAAAACTGTTTTTT. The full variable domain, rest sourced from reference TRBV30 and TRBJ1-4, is SQTIHQWPATLVQPVGSPLSLECTVEGTSNPNLYWYRQAAGRGLQLLFYSVGIGQISSEVPQNLSASRPQDRQFILSSKKLLLSDSGFYLCAWTQGFFGEKLFFGSGTQLSVL.

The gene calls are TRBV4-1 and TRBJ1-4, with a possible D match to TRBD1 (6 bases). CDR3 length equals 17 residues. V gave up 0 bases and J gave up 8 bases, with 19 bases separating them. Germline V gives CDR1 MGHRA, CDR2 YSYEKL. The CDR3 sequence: CASSQETGMGGKEKLFF. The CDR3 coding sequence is TGCGCCAGCAGCCAAGAGACAGGAATGGGTGGGAAAGAAAAACTGTTTTTT.

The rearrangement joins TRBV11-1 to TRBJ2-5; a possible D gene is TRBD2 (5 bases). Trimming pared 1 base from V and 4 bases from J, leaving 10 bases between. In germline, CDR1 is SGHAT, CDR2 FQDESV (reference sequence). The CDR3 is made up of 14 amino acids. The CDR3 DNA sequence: TGTGCCAGCAGCTTAGGAGGGTTCGGAGAGACCCAGTACTTC. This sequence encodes CASSLGGFGETQYF.

The CDR3 here is CASSKTPGLAGDEQYF. The DNA of the CDR3 is TGTGCCAGCAGTAAGACACCGGGACTAGCGGGAGACGAGCAGTACTTC. The V and J genes are TRBV12-3 or TRBV12-4 and TRBJ2-7, with 14 positions matching TRBD2. Trimming removed 5 bases from V and 5 bases from J; junction bases left unmatched: 8. The CDR3 is 16 residues long.

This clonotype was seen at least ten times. CDR3 amino acids: CASSLEGQNANEQFF. In DNA, the CDR3 is TGCGCCAGCAGCCTGGAGGGACAGAATGCGAATGAGCAGTTCTTC. The chain carries TRBV5-1 and TRBJ2-1; D is perhaps TRBD1 (7 bases). This CDR3 region has 15 residues. Trimming took off 4 bases at V and 7 bases at J, with 18 bases between the two ends. The V gene's germline CDR1 is SGHRS and CDR2 YFSETQ.

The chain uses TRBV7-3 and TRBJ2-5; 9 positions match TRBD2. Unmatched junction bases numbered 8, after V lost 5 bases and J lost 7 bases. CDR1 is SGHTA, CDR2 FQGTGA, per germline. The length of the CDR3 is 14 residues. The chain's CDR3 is CASSPGTSSGTQYF. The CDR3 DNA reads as TGTGCCAGCAGCCCCGGGACTAGCAGTGGGACCCAGTACTTC.

DNA of the CDR3: TGTGCCAGCCGGACAGCGTCTAACTATGGCTACACCTTC. This codes for CASRTASNYGYTF. The chain uses TRBV28 and TRBJ1-2, with D possibly TRBD1 on 6 matching bases. This CDR3 is 13 amino acids long. Per germline, CDR1 MDHEN and CDR2 SYDVKM. Deletions cut 8 bases from V and 0 bases from J, with 10 bases between.

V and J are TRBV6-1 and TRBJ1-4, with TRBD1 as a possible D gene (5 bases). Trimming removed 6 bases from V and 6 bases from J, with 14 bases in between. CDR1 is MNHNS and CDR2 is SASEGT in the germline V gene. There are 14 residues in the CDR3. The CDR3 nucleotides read TGTGCCAGCAGGTGGGGCCAGGGTGATGAAAAACTGTTTTTT. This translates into CASRWGQGDEKLFF.

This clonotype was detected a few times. CDR3 sequence reads: CASSWGPLGGAGYTF. The CDR3 nucleotides read TGTGCCAGCAGTTGGGGACCGCTTGGAGGGGCGGGCTACACCTTC. The V and J genes are TRBV12-3 or TRBV12-4 and TRBJ1-2, with a possible D match to TRBD1 (5 bases). The CDR3 sequence is 15 residues long. V was pared by 4 bases and J by 8 bases, with 20 bases between.

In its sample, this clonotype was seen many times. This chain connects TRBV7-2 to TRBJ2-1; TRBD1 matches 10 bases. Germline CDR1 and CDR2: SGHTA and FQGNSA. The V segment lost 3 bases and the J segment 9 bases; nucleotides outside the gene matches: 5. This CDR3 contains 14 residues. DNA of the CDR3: TGTGCCAGCAGCTTGGGACAGGGGTTGGTTGAGCAGTTCTTC. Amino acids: CASSLGQGLVEQFF.